This T cell receptor beta chain was sequenced for a study of T cell responses to AZD1222 COVID-19 vaccine. Study context: Pooled samples include second doses given at about 4 or 12 weeks.

This table comes from immunoSEQ multiplex PCR, and its TCRdb copy is limited to in-frame clones, with some not included. The data show tens of thousands of clones, about 91% seen once. The CDR3 loop spans 12 amino acids. Per the germline V gene, CDR1 is SQVTM and CDR2 is ANQGSEA. Trimming pared 5 bases from V and 3 bases from J, leaving 10 bases between. The starting material was peripheral blood, obtained on day 0 of AZD1222 vaccination. The V and J genes are TRBV29-1 and TRBJ2-5; D is uncertain. The TCR sequence derives from an adult in good health. The CDR3 sequence is CSVSVLEETQYF. As DNA, the CDR3 is TGCAGCGTTTCTGTTTTGGAAGAGACCCAGTACTTC.